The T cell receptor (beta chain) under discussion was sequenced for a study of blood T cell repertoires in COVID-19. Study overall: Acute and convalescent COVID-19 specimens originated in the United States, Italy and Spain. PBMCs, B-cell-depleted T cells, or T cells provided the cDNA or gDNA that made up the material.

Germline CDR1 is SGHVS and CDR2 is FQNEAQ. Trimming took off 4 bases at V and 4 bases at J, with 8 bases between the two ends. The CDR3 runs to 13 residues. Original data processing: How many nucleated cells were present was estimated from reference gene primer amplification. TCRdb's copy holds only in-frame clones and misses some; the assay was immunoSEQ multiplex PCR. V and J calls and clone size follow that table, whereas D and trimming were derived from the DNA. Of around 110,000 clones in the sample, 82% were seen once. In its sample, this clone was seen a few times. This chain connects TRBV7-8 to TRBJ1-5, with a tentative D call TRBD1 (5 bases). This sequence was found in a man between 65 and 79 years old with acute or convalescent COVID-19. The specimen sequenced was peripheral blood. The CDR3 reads CASSSQGNQPQHF. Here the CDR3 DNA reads TGTGCCAGCAGCTCTCAGGGTAATCAGCCCCAGCATTTT. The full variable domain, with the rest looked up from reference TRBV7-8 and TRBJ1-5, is GAGVSQSPRYKVAKRGQDVALRCDPISGHVSLFWYQQALGQGPEFLTYFQNEAQLDKSGLPSDRFFAERPEGSVSTLKIQRTQQEDSAVYLCASSSQGNQPQHFGDGTRLSIL.